A selection of T cell receptor beta chains follows, all from one sample in a study of T-cell memory formation after mild COVID-19. Using its own MiXCR run on the 5' RACE reads, TCRdb lists one record per CDR3 protein. The sample comprises around 260,000 distinct CDR3 sequences, 15% to 20% of which are singletons, and more than 20% rests with the top ten. What was sequenced was PBMCs or a T cell subset sorted from them (not recorded which). The receptors shown here come from a man between 18 and 35 years old who had mild COVID-19 (a few samples of this study predate the infection). Cell type and time point are not known. CDR3s include the opening cysteine and the closing phenylalanine or tryptophan. Fields, in order: V gene, clone size, D gene, J gene, CDR3 protein, CDR3 DNA. A D gene is named only where the DNA matches it firmly. Some rows have no size entry. The others give once, few or many, or a class for an expanded clone.

TRBV7-3	.	.	TRBJ2-2	CASSLNPGSGELFF	TGTGCCAGCAGCTTAAACCCGGGCTCCGGGGAGCTGTTTTTT
TRBV11-2	.	.	TRBJ1-4	CASSTTEGGGKLFF	TGTGCCAGCAGCACTACCGAGGGGGGGGGAAAACTGTTTTTT
TRBV20-1	.	.	TRBJ1-2	CSAGGTTQGHGYTF	TGCAGTGCTGGAGGAACTACCCAGGGTCATGGCTACACCTTC
TRBV29-1	.	.	TRBJ1-4	CSVAQRTNEKLFF	TGCAGCGTTGCGCAGCGCACTAATGAAAAACTGTTTTTT
TRBV7-8	.	.	TRBJ1-2	CASSHGHPRLYGYTF	TGTGCCAGCAGCCATGGACACCCTAGGCTCTATGGCTACACCTTC
TRBV7-9	few	.	TRBJ1-1	CASSLEAGGTEAFF	TGTGCCAGCAGCTTAGAAGCTGGGGGAACTGAAGCTTTCTTT
TRBV14	few	.	TRBJ2-4	CASSQDVQNIQYF	TGTGCCAGCAGCCAAGATGTGCAAAACATTCAGTACTTC
TRBV4-3	many	.	TRBJ1-1	CASSQGHSNTEAFF	TGCGCCAGCAGCCAAGGGCACTCGAACACTGAAGCTTTCTTT
TRBV7-2	.	.	TRBJ2-1	CASSLGIMSPDEQFF	TGTGCCAGCAGCTTAGGAATCATGAGTCCCGATGAGCAGTTCTTC
TRBV7-9	.	TRBD1	TRBJ1-1	CASSPHVPGQGPGSPEAFF	TGTGCCAGCAGCCCACACGTCCCGGGACAGGGGCCCGGGAGCCCTGAAGCTTTCTTT
TRBV3-1	.	.	TRBJ1-5	CASSQAARGPQHF	TGTGCCAGCAGCCAGGCCGCCCGGGGGCCCCAGCATTTT
TRBV10-3	few	.	TRBJ1-2	CAISEFHGVNYGYTF	TGTGCCATCAGTGAGTTCCACGGCGTGAACTATGGCTACACCTTC
TRBV12-3/TRBV12-4	.	TRBD1	TRBJ1-3	CASSPDRGSGNTIYF	TGTGCCAGCAGCCCAGACAGGGGATCGGGAAACACCATATATTTT
TRBV4-1	few	TRBD2	TRBJ2-3	CASSRGLADEDTQYF	TGCGCCAGCAGCCGAGGACTAGCGGATGAAGATACGCAGTATTTT
TRBV6-2/TRBV6-3	few	.	TRBJ2-5	CASSYEAAGLQETQYF	TGTGCCAGCAGTTACGAAGCGGCGGGGCTTCAAGAGACCCAGTACTTC
TRBV4-2	many	TRBD2	TRBJ2-3	CASSQEAGRTDTQYF	TGTGCCAGCAGCCAGGAAGCGGGACGCACAGATACGCAGTATTTT
TRBV7-2	few	.	TRBJ1-2	CASSLVGEGYGYTF	TGTGCCAGCAGCTTAGTAGGGGAGGGCTATGGCTACACCTTC
TRBV6-2/TRBV6-3	few	.	TRBJ1-2	CASRLYGYTF	TGTGCCAGCAGACTGTATGGCTACACCTTC
TRBV7-2	.	TRBD1	TRBJ2-3	CASSQGAPGPYF	TGTGCCAGCAGCCAGGGGGCTCCAGGGCCGTATTTT
TRBV3-1	.	.	TRBJ1-3	CASSQEGDTIYF	TGTGCCAGCAGCCAAGAGGGGGACACCATATATTTT
TRBV20-1	.	TRBD2	TRBJ2-1	CSATSGGWEQFF	TGCAGTGCTACTAGCGGGGGGTGGGAGCAGTTCTTC
TRBV5-8	few	TRBD1	TRBJ1-5	CASSLGTGANQPQHF	TGTGCCAGCAGCCTTGGGACAGGAGCAAATCAGCCCCAGCATTTT
TRBV24-1	few	.	TRBJ2-5	CATSDDQTETQYF	TGTGCCACCAGTGATGACCAGACGGAGACCCAGTACTTC
TRBV12-3/TRBV12-4	few	.	TRBJ2-3	CASSAGRSTDTQYF	TGTGCCAGCAGTGCGGGACGCAGCACAGATACGCAGTATTTT
TRBV6-5	few	.	TRBJ1-4	CATKWSGGNEKLFF	TGTGCCACCAAGTGGTCCGGGGGCAATGAAAAACTGTTTTTT
TRBV12-3/TRBV12-4	.	.	TRBJ1-1	CASSRSGEAFF	TGTGCCAGCAGTCGTAGCGGTGAAGCTTTCTTT
TRBV4-3	few	.	TRBJ2-5	CASSQDTSFQETQYF	TGCGCCAGCAGCCAAGACACCAGCTTTCAAGAGACCCAGTACTTC
TRBV27	few	.	TRBJ2-7	CAPARYGISSYEQYF	TGTGCGCCAGCAAGGTATGGCATCAGCTCCTACGAGCAGTACTTC
TRBV7-3	few	.	TRBJ2-1	CASSLTGRTSYNEQFF	TGTGCCAGCAGCTTGACAGGACGGACCTCCTACAATGAGCAGTTCTTC
TRBV6-4	.	.	TRBJ2-2	CASSPARQANTGELFF	TGTGCCAGCAGTCCTGCCAGACAGGCCAACACCGGGGAGCTGTTTTTT
TRBV20-1	many	TRBD1	TRBJ1-1	CSAQPGQGAFGEAFF	TGCAGTGCACAACCGGGACAGGGGGCTTTCGGTGAAGCTTTCTTT
TRBV7-6	.	.	TRBJ2-1	CASMPGGDQTEQFF	TGTGCCAGCATGCCCGGCGGGGACCAGACTGAGCAGTTCTTC
TRBV7-3	.	TRBD2	TRBJ2-1	CASSPGALAGGHEQFF	TGTGCCAGCAGCCCCGGTGCGCTAGCGGGGGGGCATGAGCAGTTCTTC
TRBV28	once	.	TRBJ2-6	CASSSPGFRANVLTF	TGTGCCAGCAGCTCCCCGGGCTTTCGGGCCAACGTCCTGACTTTC
TRBV20-1	few	.	TRBJ2-5	CSAEGGVVETQYF	TGCAGTGCAGAAGGGGGGGTGGTGGAGACCCAGTACTTC
TRBV5-1	few	.	TRBJ1-1	CASSHRPAFF	TGCGCCAGCAGCCACCGCCCGGCTTTCTTT
TRBV6-1	.	.	TRBJ1-5	CASSEVGNQPRHF	TGTGCCAGCAGTGAAGTGGGAAATCAGCCCCGGCATTTT
TRBV6-6	.	.	TRBJ1-2	CASSYSGSGVYGYTF	TGTGCCAGCAGTTACTCGGGGTCCGGGGTCTATGGCTACACCTTC
TRBV4-1	.	TRBD1	TRBJ1-1	CASSQTGGAYTEAFF	TGCGCCAGCAGCCAAACAGGGGGCGCCTACACTGAAGCTTTCTTT
TRBV20-1	once	.	TRBJ1-1	CSARSWGGMNTEAFF	TGCAGTGCTAGATCCTGGGGGGGTATGAACACTGAAGCTTTCTTT
TRBV5-5	few	.	TRBJ1-1	CASSFWQENTEAFF	TGTGCCAGCAGCTTCTGGCAGGAGAACACTGAAGCTTTCTTT
TRBV6-4	many	TRBD2	TRBJ2-3	CASSDLAGGSTDTQYF	TGTGCCAGCAGTGACCTAGCGGGGGGTAGCACAGATACGCAGTATTTT
TRBV5-6	.	TRBD1	TRBJ2-5	CASSSGQDVQETQYF	TGTGCCAGCAGCTCGGGACAGGACGTCCAAGAGACCCAGTACTTC
TRBV7-9	.	.	TRBJ2-6	CASSLRTAGPGANVLTF	TGTGCCAGCAGCTTAAGGACAGCCGGCCCTGGGGCCAACGTCCTGACTTTC
TRBV5-1	.	.	TRBJ2-2	CASSFDYREGDTGELFF	TGCGCCAGCAGCTTCGACTACAGGGAGGGCGACACCGGGGAGCTGTTTTTT
TRBV29-1	.	.	TRBJ2-3	CSVAPGGNADTQYF	TGCAGCGTAGCCCCGGGGGGCAACGCAGATACGCAGTATTTT
TRBV7-6	many	TRBD2	TRBJ2-3	CASSSVAGASRDTQYF	TGTGCCAGCAGCTCCGTAGCGGGGGCCTCCCGGGATACGCAGTATTTT